The TCR beta chain described here comes from a study of response to subunit inactivated influenza vaccine. TCRdb recomputed calls from the RT-PCR reads with MiXCR, one row per CDR3 protein. The table records a few hundred thousand distinct CDR3 sequences, 22% of them present only once. As for this clonotype: Its antigen is still unknown. Its ends do not fully match the called genes, so a read error is possible.

Findings and caveats of the study: Authors proposed each seasonal influenza vaccination draws in few new T cells.

This sequence originates from a man between 50 and 70 years old who received an inactivated influenza vaccine. The input for sequencing was PBMCs from blood, taken around 22 months after vaccination.

The CDR3 reads CASGLSGATNSNQPQHF. DNA for the CDR3: TGTGCCAGCGGTTTATCCGGGGCTACGAATAGCAATCAGCCCCAGCATTTT. The gene calls are TRBV27 and TRBJ1-5; tentative D call: TRBD1 (5 bases). The CDR3 extends over 17 amino acids. Per the germline V gene, CDR1 is MNHEY and CDR2 is SMNVEV (reference sequence).